Shown below are 25 T cell receptor beta chains from a single sample sequenced in a study of blood T cell repertoires in COVID-19 (dated by TCRdb to about 2020). Library preparation was by the immunoSEQ multiplex PCR assay. In its TCRdb copy, this immuneACCESS table keeps in-frame sequences only and misses some clones. Where compared with another copy, unresolved V genes explain less than half of these, and the others have no known cause. In this sample the table shows about 350,000 clones, approximately 89% of which occur a single time. The ten biggest clones cover roughly 3.9% of the sample. The sequencing sample was made of peripheral blood. The receptors were gathered from a woman in her sixties or seventies with COVID-19, enrolled during active disease.

The chain couples TRBV5-4 to TRBJ2-2, with D unclear. Trimming removed 1 base from V and 6 bases from J, with 7 bases in between. The CDR3 length is 13 residues. Germline-derived CDR1 and CDR2 are SGHNT and YYREEE (reference sequence). The CDR3 protein is CASSLSSPGELFF. The CDR3 coding sequence is TGTGCCAGCAGCTTGTCCAGTCCCGGGGAGCTGTTTTTT. Looking up the rest from reference TRBV5-4 and TRBJ2-2 gives the full variable domain: ETGVTQSPTHLIKTRGQQVTLRCSSQSGHNTVSWYQQALGQGPQFIFQYYREEENGRGNFPPRFSGLQFPNYSSELNVNALELDDSALYLCASSLSSPGELFFGEGSRLTVL.

The gene calls are TRBV7-8 and TRBJ2-1; 9 bases line up with TRBD1. Germline CDR1 is SGHVS and CDR2 is FQNEAQ. The trim removed 5 bases at V and 4 bases at J, leaving 6 bases unmatched. The length of the CDR3 is 15 residues. The CDR3 loop reads CASSGGTGYYNEQFF. CDR3 in DNA: TGTGCCAGCAGCGGGGGGACAGGGTATTACAATGAGCAGTTCTTC.

This clone was counted a few times. The J gene is TRBJ1-2, the V gene TRBV7-9, with 9 bases identical to TRBD1. Germline CDR1 reads SEHNR; CDR2 reads FQNEAQ (reference sequence). After removal of 6 bases from V and 1 base from J, the junction contained 3 bases not matched to a gene. The CDR3 totals 14 residues. As DNA, the CDR3 is TGTGCCAGCAGTCGGACAGGGGTTAACTATGGCTACACCTTC. Protein sequence: CASSRTGVNYGYTF.

This sequence joins TRBV27 and TRBJ1-3; tentatively, D is TRBD1 (6 bases). The germline gives CDR1 MNHEY, CDR2 SMNVEV (reference sequence). This CDR3 has 13 residues. V shed 5 bases and J shed 7 bases, with 12 bases lying between them. CDR3 sequence reads: CASSPGQRNTIYF. DNA for the CDR3: TGTGCCAGCAGTCCTGGACAGCGCAACACCATATATTTT.

This clone was counted a few times. The V gene is TRBV11-2, the J gene TRBJ1-1; no firm D call. The V gene lost 1 base and the J gene lost 8 bases, with 11 bases spanning the gap. This CDR3 comprises 13 residues. Germline V gene data show CDR1 as SGHAT and CDR2 as FQNNGV. The CDR3, as DNA: TGTGCCAGCAGCTTAGGTCCAGGTTGGGAAGCTTTCTTT. Translated, it gives CASSLGPGWEAFF.

The J gene is TRBJ1-5, the V gene TRBV6-4; TRBD1 might be the D (6 bases). There are 15 residues in the CDR3. Germline CDR1 MRHNA, CDR2 SNTAGT. V lost 4 bases and J 7 bases, leaving 17 bases between the germline ends. Written as DNA, the CDR3 is TGTGCCAGCAGTGCCTACGGGGGGGCTGGCCAGCCCCAGCATTTT. It encodes CASSAYGGAGQPQHF.

The chain is built from TRBV10-3 and TRBJ1-6; D possibly corresponds to TRBD1 (5 bases). The CDR3 has 15 residues. From germline, CDR1 is ENHRY and CDR2 SYGVKD. V lost 10 bases and J 6 bases, leaving 19 bases between the germline ends. CDR3 residues: CATQAKGQGNSPLHF. The CDR3 DNA reads TGTGCCACCCAAGCTAAGGGGCAGGGTAATTCACCCCTCCACTTT.

The J gene is TRBJ1-3, the V gene TRBV10-1; no definite D call. The CDR3 runs 16 residues. V was clipped by 2 bases and J by 0 bases, with 11 bases between them. CDR1 and CDR2 from the germline V gene are WNHNN and SYGVQD (reference sequence). The CDR3 sequence: CASSEGMVASGNTIYF. Here the CDR3 DNA reads TGCGCCAGCAGTGAGGGTATGGTAGCCTCTGGAAACACCATATATTTT.

The chain couples TRBV18 to TRBJ2-3, with 9 bases that match TRBD2. Germline V gene data show CDR1 as KGHSH and CDR2 as LQKENI. This CDR3 contains 15 residues. The V and J ends lost 3 bases and 3 bases, in that order; junction bases with no gene match: 4. CDR3 DNA sequence: TGTGCCAGCTCACCTGTAGCGGGGGTGACAGATACGCAGTATTTT. This gives the protein CASSPVAGVTDTQYF.

The genes are TRBV18 and TRBJ2-2, with 7 bases identical to TRBD2. The germline gives CDR1 KGHSH, CDR2 LQKENI. Trimming took 5 bases from V and 2 from J; bases not matched to a gene: 8. The CDR3 has 16 residues. CDR3 in amino acids: CASSSISGANTGELFF. The CDR3 DNA sequence: TGTGCCAGCTCATCGATCAGCGGGGCCAACACCGGGGAGCTGTTTTTT.

The chain is built from TRBV5-1 and TRBJ1-5; unclear D gene. Per the germline V gene, CDR1 is SGHRS and CDR2 is YFSETQ. Trimming stripped 7 bases from V and 0 bases from J, with 8 bases between. The length of the CDR3 is 13 residues. CDR3 sequence: CASREDSNQPQHF. For the CDR3, the DNA is TGCGCCAGCCGGGAAGATAGCAATCAGCCCCAGCATTTT. The full variable domain, its missing parts supplied by reference TRBV5-1 and TRBJ1-5, is KAGVTQTPRYLIKTRGQQVTLSCSPISGHRSVSWYQQTPGQGLQFLFEYFSETQRNKGNFPGRFSGRQFSNSRSEMNVSTLELGDSALYLCASREDSNQPQHFGDGTRLSIL.

The chain recombines TRBV11-2 with TRBJ1-1, with TRBD1 identical over 7 bases. The germline gives CDR1 SGHAT, CDR2 FQNNGV. The CDR3 is 15 amino acids. Trimming cost V 2 bases and J 1 base; bases outside gene matches: 4. This CDR3 reads CASSLKDRRNTEAFF. CDR3 DNA sequence: TGTGCCAGCAGCTTAAAGGACAGGAGGAACACTGAAGCTTTCTTT.

This sequence joins TRBV28 and TRBJ1-2, with D tentatively TRBD1 (5 bases). The germline V gene encodes CDR1 MDHEN and CDR2 SYDVKM. V was trimmed by 1 base and J by 7 bases, leaving 13 bases between them. The CDR3 has 14 amino acids. CDR3 loop: CASSLSSGFGGYTF. In DNA form, the CDR3 reads TGTGCCAGCAGTTTATCATCAGGGTTCGGTGGCTACACCTTC.

The J gene is TRBJ1-2, the V gene TRBV9; 8 bases line up with TRBD1. Germline-derived CDR1 and CDR2 are SGDLS and YYNGEE. The CDR3 is 15 residues long. Germline trimming cut 3 bases from V and 7 bases from J; bases unmatched to any gene: 11. This CDR3 reads CASSGQGMASSGYTF. The CDR3 DNA reads TGTGCCAGCAGCGGACAGGGGATGGCTTCTAGTGGCTACACCTTC.

The V and J genes are TRBV28 and TRBJ1-6; D call uncertain. The CDR3 extends over 16 amino acids. Germline V lookup: CDR1 MDHEN, CDR2 SYDVKM. Trimming pared 1 base from V and 2 bases from J, leaving 9 bases between. CDR3: CASSLFSAAYNSPLHF. In DNA form, the CDR3 reads TGTGCCAGCAGTTTATTCAGTGCCGCCTATAATTCACCCCTCCACTTT.

This sequence joins TRBV6-2 or TRBV6-3 and TRBJ1-1; TRBD1 aligns across 7 bases. From germline, CDR1 is MNHEY and CDR2 SVGEGT. The V and J ends lost 5 bases and 0 bases, in that order; junction bases with no gene match: 6. The CDR3 covers 15 residues. The CDR3 sequence: CASSKGQLMNTEAFF. CDR3 bases: TGTGCCAGCAGTAAGGGACAGCTTATGAACACTGAAGCTTTCTTT.

This rearrangement joins TRBV7-9 to TRBJ1-2, with TRBD1 matching 8 bases. Unmatched junction bases numbered 20, after V lost 3 bases and J lost 8 bases. The CDR3 covers 18 residues. Germline V CDR1 and CDR2: SEHNR, FQNEAQ (reference sequence). Here the CDR3 reads CASSFRAGGAAEVRGYTF. The CDR3 region has the DNA TGTGCCAGCAGCTTCCGGGCAGGGGGCGCTGCTGAAGTCCGGGGCTACACCTTC.

The rearrangement links TRBV28 to TRBJ1-5; D not certain. The length of the CDR3 is 14 residues. V gave up 2 bases and J gave up 6 bases, with 11 bases separating them. Germline CDR1 reads MDHEN; CDR2 reads SYDVKM. The CDR3 loop reads CASSLPGISQPQHF. The CDR3 coding sequence is TGTGCCAGCAGTTTACCCGGGATAAGTCAGCCCCAGCATTTT.

With regard to this clone: Other DNA sequences in this sample translate to the same CDR3. The CDR3 sequence is CASSLQENTEAFF. In DNA form, the CDR3 reads TGTGCCAGCAGCCTGCAGGAGAACACTGAAGCTTTCTTT. The chain joins TRBV7-3 to TRBJ1-1; no firm D call. Germline V gives CDR1 SGHTA, CDR2 FQGTGA. Trimming took off 5 bases at V and 1 base at J, with 8 bases between the two ends. The CDR3 extends over 13 amino acids. The full variable domain, in which reference TRBV7-3 and TRBJ1-1 provide the parts outside the CDR3, is GAGVSQTPSNKVTEKGKYVELRCDPISGHTALYWYRQSLGQGPEFLIYFQGTGAADDSGLPNDRFFAVRPEGSVSTLKIQRTERGDSAVYLCASSLQENTEAFFGQGTRLTVV.

The gene calls are TRBV5-1 and TRBJ1-3; TRBD1 matches at 9 bases. Germline V gives CDR1 SGHRS, CDR2 YFSETQ. With 4 bases clipped from V and 8 bases from J, the junction kept 7 bases outside the gene matches. The CDR3 has 14 amino acids. The chain's CDR3 is CASSRDRVIDTIYF. CDR3 sequence (DNA): TGCGCCAGCAGCCGGGACAGGGTAATTGACACCATATATTTT.

The genes are TRBV19 and TRBJ1-4; D perhaps matches TRBD1 (5 bases). This CDR3 comprises 13 residues. CDR1 and CDR2 (germline): LNHDA, SQIVND (reference sequence). V was cut by 7 bases and J by 4 bases, with 10 bases left in between. CDR3 sequence reads: CASNPDSNEKLFF. The CDR3 DNA reads TGTGCCAGTAACCCCGACAGTAATGAAAAACTGTTTTTT.

The chain employs TRBV7-8 and TRBJ1-1, with D possibly TRBD1 on 6 matching bases. Trimming left V 5 bases short and J 9 bases short, with 16 bases between. The CDR3 is 13 residues long. CDR1 is SGHVS and CDR2 is FQNEAQ in the germline V gene. CDR3 DNA: TGTGCCAGCAGCCAGGAGTCAGGGGTAAAAGCTTTCTTT. It is translated as CASSQESGVKAFF. The full variable domain, in which reference TRBV7-8 and TRBJ1-1 provide the parts outside the CDR3, is GAGVSQSPRYKVAKRGQDVALRCDPISGHVSLFWYQQALGQGPEFLTYFQNEAQLDKSGLPSDRFFAERPEGSVSTLKIQRTQQEDSAVYLCASSQESGVKAFFGQGTRLTVV.

V gene TRBV18 combines with J gene TRBJ2-7; D is perhaps TRBD1 (6 bases). Trimming shortened V by 4 bases and J by 5 bases, and 15 bases separated the two germline ends. Per the germline V gene, CDR1 is KGHSH and CDR2 is LQKENI. The CDR3 contains 14 residues. In DNA, the CDR3 is TGTGCCAGCTCACGGAGGACAGACCTGAACGAGCAGTACTTC. This codes for CASSRRTDLNEQYF.

The genes are TRBV6-6 and TRBJ1-5, with a possible D match to TRBD1 (6 bases). CDR1 and CDR2 (germline): MNHNY, SVGAGI (reference sequence). Trimming stripped 6 bases from V and 6 bases from J, with 15 bases between. The length of the CDR3 is 14 residues. CDR3 in DNA: TGTGCCAGCAGACGAACGGGGGGGCGTCAGCCCCAGCATTTT. As protein: CASRRTGGRQPQHF.

The V call is TRBV23-1, the J call TRBJ1-1; 10 positions match TRBD1. TRBV23-1 falls under the ORF class, with uncertain function. The CDR3 consists of 16 residues. V was pared by 0 bases and J by 8 bases, with 9 bases of the junction left unmatched. Written as DNA, the CDR3 is TGCGCCAGCAGTCAATCGGTAGGACAGGGGGTTGCAGAAGCTTTCTTT. Translated: CASSQSVGQGVAEAFF.